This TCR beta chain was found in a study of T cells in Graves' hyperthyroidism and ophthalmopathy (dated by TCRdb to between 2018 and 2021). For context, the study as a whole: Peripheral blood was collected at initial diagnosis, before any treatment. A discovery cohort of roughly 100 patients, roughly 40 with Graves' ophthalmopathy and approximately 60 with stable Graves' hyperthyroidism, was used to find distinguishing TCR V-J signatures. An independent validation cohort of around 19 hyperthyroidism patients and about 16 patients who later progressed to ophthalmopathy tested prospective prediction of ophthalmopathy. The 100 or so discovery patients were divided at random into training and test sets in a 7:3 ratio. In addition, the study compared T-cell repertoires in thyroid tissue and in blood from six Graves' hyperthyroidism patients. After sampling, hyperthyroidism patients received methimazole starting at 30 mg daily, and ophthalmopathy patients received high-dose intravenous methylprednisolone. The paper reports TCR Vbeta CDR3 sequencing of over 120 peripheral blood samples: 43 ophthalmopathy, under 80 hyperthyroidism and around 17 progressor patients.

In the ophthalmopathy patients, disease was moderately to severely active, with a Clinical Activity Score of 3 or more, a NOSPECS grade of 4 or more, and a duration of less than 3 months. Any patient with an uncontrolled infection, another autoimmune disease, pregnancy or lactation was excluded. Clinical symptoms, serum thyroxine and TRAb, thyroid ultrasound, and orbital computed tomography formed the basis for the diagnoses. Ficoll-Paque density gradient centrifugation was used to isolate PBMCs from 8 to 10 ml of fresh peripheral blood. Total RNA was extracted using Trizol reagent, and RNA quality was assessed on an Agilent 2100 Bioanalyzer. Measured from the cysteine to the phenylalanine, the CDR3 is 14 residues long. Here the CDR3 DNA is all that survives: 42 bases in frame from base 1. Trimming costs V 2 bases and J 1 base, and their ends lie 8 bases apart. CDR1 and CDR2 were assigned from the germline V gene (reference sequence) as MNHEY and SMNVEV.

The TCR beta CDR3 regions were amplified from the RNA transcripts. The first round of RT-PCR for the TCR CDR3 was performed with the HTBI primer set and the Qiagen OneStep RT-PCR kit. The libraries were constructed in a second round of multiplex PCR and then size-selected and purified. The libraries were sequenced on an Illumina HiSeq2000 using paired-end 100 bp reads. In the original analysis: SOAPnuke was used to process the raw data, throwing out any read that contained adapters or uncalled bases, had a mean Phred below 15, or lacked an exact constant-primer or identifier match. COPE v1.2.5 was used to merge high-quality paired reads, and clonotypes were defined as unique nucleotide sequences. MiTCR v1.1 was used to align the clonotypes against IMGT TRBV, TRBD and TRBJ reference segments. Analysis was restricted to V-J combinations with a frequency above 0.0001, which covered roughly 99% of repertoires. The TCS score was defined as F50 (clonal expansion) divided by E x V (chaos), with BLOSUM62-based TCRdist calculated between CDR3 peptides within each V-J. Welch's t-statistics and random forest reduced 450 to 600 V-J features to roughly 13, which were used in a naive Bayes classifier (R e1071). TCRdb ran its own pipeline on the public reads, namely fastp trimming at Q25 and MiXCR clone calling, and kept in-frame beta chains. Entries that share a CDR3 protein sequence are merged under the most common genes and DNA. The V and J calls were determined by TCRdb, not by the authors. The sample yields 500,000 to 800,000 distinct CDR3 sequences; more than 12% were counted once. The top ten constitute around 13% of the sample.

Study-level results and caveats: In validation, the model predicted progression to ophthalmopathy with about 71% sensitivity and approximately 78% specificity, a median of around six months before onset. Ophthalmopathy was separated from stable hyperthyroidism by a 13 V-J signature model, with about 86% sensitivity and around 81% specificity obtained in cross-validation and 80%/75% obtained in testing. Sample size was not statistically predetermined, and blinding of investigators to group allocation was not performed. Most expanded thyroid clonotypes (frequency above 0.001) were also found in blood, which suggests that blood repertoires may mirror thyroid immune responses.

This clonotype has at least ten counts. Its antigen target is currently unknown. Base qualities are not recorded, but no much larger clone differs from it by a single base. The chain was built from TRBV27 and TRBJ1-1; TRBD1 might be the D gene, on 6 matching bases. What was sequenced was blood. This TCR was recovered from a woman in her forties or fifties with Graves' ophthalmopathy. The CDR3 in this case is CASSLNRANTEAFF. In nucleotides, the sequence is TGTGCCAGCAGTTTAAACAGGGCGAACACTGAAGCTTTCTTT.